This is a list of T cell receptor beta chains from one sample in a study of blood T cell repertoires in COVID-19. Here immunoSEQ multiplex PCR was the method, and the copy in TCRdb shows in-frame clones only, minus some. The sample consists of about 190,000 clones, around four fifths of them appearing once. The source material was peripheral blood. Source of these receptors: a human donor in a cohort sampled during active COVID-19. Each CDR3 is given with its conserved first and last residue. D genes are given only for firm matches. Clone size is given for some rows only: seen once, a few or many times, or a class if the clone is expanded.

TRBJ1-1 | . | . | TRBV18 | TGTGCCAGCTCACCACCTAGTGTACGAAACACTGAAGCTTTCTTT | CASSPPSVRNTEAFF
TRBJ2-1 | TRBD2 | . | TRBV19 | TGTGCCAGTAGCCCAACACCAGCGGGAGATAAGAATGAGCAGTTCTTC | CASSPTPAGDKNEQFF
TRBJ2-2 | TRBD2 | . | TRBV19 | TGTGCCAGTAGTATTACTAGCGGGAACACCGGGGAGCTGTTTTTT | CASSITSGNTGELFF
TRBJ2-1 | TRBD2 | . | TRBV7-2 | TGTGCCAGCAGCCAATTCGGGGGGGGGCCCTACAATGAGCAGTTCTTC | CASSQFGGGPYNEQFF
TRBJ1-5 | . | . | TRBV28 | TGTGCCAGCAGTTCTGTTTATCAGCCCCAGCATTTT | CASSSVYQPQHF
TRBJ1-1 | TRBD1 | . | TRBV7-9 | TGTGCCAGCAGCTCGACAGGGGTTGGGGCTTTCTTT | CASSSTGVGAFF
TRBJ2-6 | TRBD1 | . | TRBV7-8 | TGTGCCAGCAGCTTACGGGACAGGGGCTCTGGGGCCAACGTCCTGACTTTC | CASSLRDRGSGANVLTF
TRBJ1-2 | . | . | TRBV6-1 | TGTGCCAGCAGTGAAAGGGTAACCCCGGGGTCTTATGGCTACACCTTC | CASSERVTPGSYGYTF
TRBJ1-5 | TRBD1 | . | TRBV20-1 | TGCAGTGCTAGTTTAGACAGGGCTCCGTGGCCCCAGCATTTT | CSASLDRAPWPQHF
TRBJ2-7 | . | . | TRBV5-1 | TGCGCCAGCAGCTTGACAGGGAACCTGGGCGAGCAGTACTTC | CASSLTGNLGEQYF
TRBJ2-6 | TRBD1 | . | TRBV19 | TGTGCCAGTAGCCGCCTGGGACAGAGCTCTTTGGGGGCCAACGTCCTGACTTTC | CASSRLGQSSLGANVLTF
TRBJ1-5 | . | . | TRBV19 | TGTGCCAGTAGTATAGGACAGAGTAACAATCAGCCCCAGCATTTT | CASSIGQSNNQPQHF
TRBJ1-5 | TRBD1 | . | TRBV29-1 | TGCAGCGTTGGGGACAGGGGCGGTCAGCCCCAGCATTTT | CSVGDRGGQPQHF
TRBJ1-5 | TRBD1 | . | TRBV27 | TGTGCCAGCAGCCCTGGGACAGATAGCAATCAGCCCCAGCATTTT | CASSPGTDSNQPQHF
TRBJ1-1 | TRBD1 | . | TRBV5-1 | TGCGCCAGCAGCACCCAACAGGGGGTGACTGAAGCTTTCTTT | CASSTQQGVTEAFF
TRBJ1-1 | . | . | TRBV7-6 | TGTGCCAGCAGCTTAGCCGGGGGGTCGGGGGTTACTGAAGCTTTCTTT | CASSLAGGSGVTEAFF
TRBJ1-3 | . | few | TRBV19 | TGTGCCAGTAGTTTTCAGGACAGCCTTGGAAACACCATATATTTT | CASSFQDSLGNTIYF
TRBJ2-3 | TRBD1 | . | TRBV6-6 | TGTGCCAGCAGTTCCCGGGACAGCTCAGATACGCAGTATTTT | CASSSRDSSDTQYF
TRBJ2-3 | . | . | TRBV7-9 | TGTGCCAGCAGCTTGTCTCCGGCAGATACGCAGTATTTT | CASSLSPADTQYF
TRBJ2-5 | TRBD1 | once | TRBV5-6 | TGTGCCAGCAGCTCGTACGCCGCCGGGACAGGGAATCAAGAAGAGACCCAGTACTTC | CASSSYAAGTGNQEETQYF
TRBJ2-5 | . | . | TRBV10-1 | TGCGCCAGCAGTTCAGGGGAAGAGACCCAGTACTTC | CASSSGEETQYF
TRBJ1-1 | . | once | TRBV5-1 | TGCGCCAGCAGCCTCCGGACATCGTCCCTGAACACTGAAGCTTTCTTT | CASSLRTSSLNTEAFF
TRBJ1-4 | TRBD1 | . | TRBV20-1 | TGCAGTGCGAAGGACAGGGAAAAACTGTTTTTT | CSAKDREKLFF
TRBJ1-1 | . | once | TRBV7-6 | TGTGCCAGCAGCGGTTCGGCCGAGGGCACTGAAGCTTTCTTT | CASSGSAEGTEAFF
TRBJ2-3 | . | few | TRBV10-3 | TGTGCCATCAGTGAGTTGGGGTTGAGGGCTCCGCAGTATTTT | CAISELGLRAPQYF
TRBJ2-7 | TRBD1 | . | TRBV7-2 | TGTGCCAGCGGACGACAGGGGACCTACGAGCAGTACTTC | CASGRQGTYEQYF
TRBJ2-2 | . | . | TRBV27 | TGTGCCAGCAGTTTATTTGTTGGTCGTCTCAGGGGAGCGTCGGGGCCCAACACCGGGGAGCTGTTTTTT | CASSLFVGRLRGASGPNTGELFF
TRBJ2-2 | . | . | TRBV9 | TGTGCCAGCAGCCTTACTTTCACCGGGGAGCTGTTTTTT | CASSLTFTGELFF
TRBJ1-5 | . | . | TRBV19 | TGTGCCAGTAGTATAGATGGGGAGGAACAGCTTAATCAGCCCCAGCATTTT | CASSIDGEEQLNQPQHF
TRBJ1-6 | TRBD1 | . | TRBV28 | TGTGCCAGCAGTCCCGGGCGGGACAGGGTTTCACCCCTCCACTTT | CASSPGRDRVSPLHF
TRBJ2-3 | TRBD2 | . | TRBV5-1 | TGCGCCAGCAGCTTCGGGGGGGCCGCAGATACGCAGTATTTT | CASSFGGAADTQYF
TRBJ1-1 | TRBD1 | . | TRBV28 | TGTGCCAGCAGTTCGGGACAGGGGAACACTGAAGCTTTCTTT | CASSSGQGNTEAFF
TRBJ1-1 | . | . | TRBV9 | TGTGCCAGCAGCCTGTCGAGGAACACTGAAGCTTTCTTT | CASSLSRNTEAFF
TRBJ2-7 | TRBD1 | . | TRBV3-1/TRBV3-2 | TGTGCCAGCAGCCAAGACGACAGGGCCGAGCAGTACTTC | CASSQDDRAEQYF
TRBJ2-5 | . | . | TRBV19 | TGTGCCAGTAGCCGGGGTCCAGAGACCCAGTACTTC | CASSRGPETQYF
TRBJ2-3 | TRBD2 | . | TRBV10-3 | TGTGCCATCAGTGAGGCCGGGACTAGCGGGAATACGCAGTATTTT | CAISEAGTSGNTQYF
TRBJ2-1 | TRBD1 | . | TRBV5-1 | TGCGCCAGAGGGCCCGGACAGGATCTTTTCCTCAATGAGCAGTTCTTC | CARGPGQDLFLNEQFF
TRBJ2-2 | TRBD2 | . | TRBV6-4 | TGTGCCAGCAGCCCAACTAGCGGGGGGTCGAACACCGGGGAGCTGTTTTTT | CASSPTSGGSNTGELFF
TRBJ2-7 | . | . | TRBV7-8 | TGTGCCAGCAGCGGATCGGGGACCTACGAGCAGTACTTC | CASSGSGTYEQYF
TRBJ2-2 | TRBD2 | . | TRBV10-3 | TGTGCCATCAAGGCTAGCGGCACCGGGGAGCTGTTTTTT | CAIKASGTGELFF
TRBJ2-4 | . | once | TRBV20-1 | TGCAGTGCTAGTAGAGGGTTACTAGCCAAAAACATTCAGTACTTC | CSASRGLLAKNIQYF
TRBJ2-1 | . | . | TRBV7-9 | TGTGCCAGCAGCTGGAGCAGAAGCGGCTCCTACAATGAGCAGTTCTTC | CASSWSRSGSYNEQFF
TRBJ2-5 | TRBD2 | . | TRBV5-1 | TGCGCCAGCAGCTTGGGGTTAGCGGGAGGGCCAGGAGAGACCCAGTACTTC | CASSLGLAGGPGETQYF
TRBJ2-1 | . | . | TRBV18 | TGTGCCAGCTCACTCCGACAGAGTGACAATGAGCAGTTCTTC | CASSLRQSDNEQFF
TRBJ2-1 | . | . | TRBV2 | TGTGCCAGCACGGCAGGGCGTGAGCAGTTCTTC | CASTAGREQFF
TRBJ1-6 | . | . | TRBV27 | TGTGCCAGCAGTTTTCGGGATTCACCCCTCCACTTT | CASSFRDSPLHF
TRBJ2-1 | . | . | TRBV4-1 | TGCGCCAGCAGCCAAGATGTCCGCGGAGGGGGCACGTACAATGAGCAGTTCTTC | CASSQDVRGGGTYNEQFF
TRBJ2-5 | TRBD1 | once | TRBV5-5 | TGTGCCAGCAGCATCGGACAGGGGACAGGGACCCAGTACTTC | CASSIGQGTGTQYF
TRBJ2-5 | . | . | TRBV29-1 | TGCAGCTTGAGACAATCGGAGACCCAGTACTTC | CSLRQSETQYF
TRBJ1-2 | . | . | TRBV6-5 | TGTGCCAGCAGCGACGGAGGAGGCTATGGCTACACCTTC | CASSDGGGYGYTF
TRBJ2-7 | . | . | TRBV28 | TGTGCCGCCACAGGGAATCCTCCCTACGAGCAGTACTTC | CAATGNPPYEQYF
TRBJ1-5 | . | once | TRBV18 | TGTGCCAGCTCCCCAGATCGGGGGGGGTATCAATCCCAGCATTTT | CASSPDRGGYQSQHF